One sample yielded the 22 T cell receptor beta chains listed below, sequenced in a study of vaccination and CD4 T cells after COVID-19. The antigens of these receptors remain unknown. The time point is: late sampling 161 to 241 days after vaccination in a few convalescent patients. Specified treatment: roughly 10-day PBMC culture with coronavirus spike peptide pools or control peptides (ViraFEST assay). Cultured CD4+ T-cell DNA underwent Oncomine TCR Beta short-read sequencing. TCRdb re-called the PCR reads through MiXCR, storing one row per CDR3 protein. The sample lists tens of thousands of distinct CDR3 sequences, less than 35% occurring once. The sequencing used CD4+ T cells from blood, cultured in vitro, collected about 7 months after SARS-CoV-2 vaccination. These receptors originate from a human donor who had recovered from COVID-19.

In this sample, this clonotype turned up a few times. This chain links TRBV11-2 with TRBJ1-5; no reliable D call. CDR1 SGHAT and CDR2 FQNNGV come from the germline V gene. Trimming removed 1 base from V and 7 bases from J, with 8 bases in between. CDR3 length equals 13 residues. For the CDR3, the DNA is TGTGCCAGCAGCTTAGGGGTAGGACAGCCCCAGCATTTT. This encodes CASSLGVGQPQHF.

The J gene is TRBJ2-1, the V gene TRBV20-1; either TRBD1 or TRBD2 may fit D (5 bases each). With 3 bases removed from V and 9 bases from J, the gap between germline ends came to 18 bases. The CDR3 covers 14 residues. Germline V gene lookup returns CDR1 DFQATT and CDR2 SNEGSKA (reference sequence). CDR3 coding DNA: TGCAGTGCTAGTGATAGGTTGGGACGGACTGAGCAGTTCTTC. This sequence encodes CSASDRLGRTEQFF.

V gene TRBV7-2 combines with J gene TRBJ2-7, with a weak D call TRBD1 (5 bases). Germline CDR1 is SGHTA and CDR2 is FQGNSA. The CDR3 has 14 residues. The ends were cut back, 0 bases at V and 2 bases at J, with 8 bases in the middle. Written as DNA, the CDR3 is TGTGCCAGCAGCTTAGCAGGGGAACCCTACGAGCAGTACTTC. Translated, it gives CASSLAGEPYEQYF.

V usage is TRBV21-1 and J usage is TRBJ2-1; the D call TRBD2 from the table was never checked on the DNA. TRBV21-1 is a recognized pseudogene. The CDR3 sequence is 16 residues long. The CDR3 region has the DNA TGTGCCAGCAGCAAAGTGCTGTGCGCCCGCCACAATGAGCAGTTCTTC. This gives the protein CASSKVLCARHNEQFF.

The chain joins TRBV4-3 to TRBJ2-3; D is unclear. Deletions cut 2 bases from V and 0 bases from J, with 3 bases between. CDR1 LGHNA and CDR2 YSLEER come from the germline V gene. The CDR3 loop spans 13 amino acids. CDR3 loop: CASSQYSTDTQYF. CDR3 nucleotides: TGCGCCAGCAGCCAATATAGCACAGATACGCAGTATTTT.

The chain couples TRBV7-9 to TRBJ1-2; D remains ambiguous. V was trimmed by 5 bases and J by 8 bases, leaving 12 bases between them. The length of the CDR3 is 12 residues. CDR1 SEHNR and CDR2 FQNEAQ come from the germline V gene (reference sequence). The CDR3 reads CASSRSPHGYTF. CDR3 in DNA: TGTGCCAGCAGCCGGTCGCCTCACGGCTACACCTTC.

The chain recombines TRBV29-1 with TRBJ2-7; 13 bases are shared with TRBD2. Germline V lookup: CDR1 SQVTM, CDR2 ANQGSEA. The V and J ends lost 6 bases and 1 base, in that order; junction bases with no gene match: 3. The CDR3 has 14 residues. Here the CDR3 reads CSVSGLAGSYEQYF. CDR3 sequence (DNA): TGCAGCGTGTCGGGACTAGCGGGGTCCTACGAGCAGTACTTC.

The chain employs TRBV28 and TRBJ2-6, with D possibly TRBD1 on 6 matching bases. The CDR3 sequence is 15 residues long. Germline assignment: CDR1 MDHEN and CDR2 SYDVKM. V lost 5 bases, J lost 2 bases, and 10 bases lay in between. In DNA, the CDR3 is TGTGCCAGCAGTGACCAGGGGACTGGGGCCAACGTCCTGACTTTC. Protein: CASSDQGTGANVLTF.

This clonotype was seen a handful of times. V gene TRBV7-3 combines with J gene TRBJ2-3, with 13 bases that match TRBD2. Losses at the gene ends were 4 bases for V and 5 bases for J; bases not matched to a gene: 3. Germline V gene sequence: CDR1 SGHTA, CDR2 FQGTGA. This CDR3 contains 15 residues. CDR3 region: CASSSRTSGRDTQYF. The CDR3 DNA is TGTGCCAGCAGCTCCCGGACTAGCGGGAGAGATACGCAGTATTTT. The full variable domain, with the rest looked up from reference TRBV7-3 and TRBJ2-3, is GAGVSQTPSNKVTEKGKYVELRCDPISGHTALYWYRQSLGQGPEFLIYFQGTGAADDSGLPNDRFFAVRPEGSVSTLKIQRTERGDSAVYLCASSSRTSGRDTQYFGPGTRLTVL.

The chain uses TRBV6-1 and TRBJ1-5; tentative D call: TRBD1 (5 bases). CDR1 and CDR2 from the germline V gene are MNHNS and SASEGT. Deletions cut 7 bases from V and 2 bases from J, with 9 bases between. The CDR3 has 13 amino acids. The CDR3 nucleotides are TGTGCCAGCACCAGGGACGGCAATCAGCCCCAGCATTTT. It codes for CASTRDGNQPQHF.

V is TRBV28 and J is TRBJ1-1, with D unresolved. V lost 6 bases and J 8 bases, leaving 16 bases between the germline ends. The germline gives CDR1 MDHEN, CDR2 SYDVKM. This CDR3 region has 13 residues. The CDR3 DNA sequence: TGTGCCAGCAGGGGGAACAGAGGTCTCGAAGCTTTCTTT. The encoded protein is CASRGNRGLEAFF.

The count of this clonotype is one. For the CDR3, the DNA is TGTGCCACCAGCAGAGATCTTGGGGACAGCTCCTACGAGCAGTACTTC. Protein product: CATSRDLGDSSYEQYF. The chain couples TRBV15 to TRBJ2-7, with 7 bases that match TRBD1. Trimming at V came to 0 bases and at J to 0 bases, leaving 5 bases not matched to a gene. Germline assignment: CDR1 LNHNV and CDR2 YYDKDF (reference sequence). CDR3 length equals 16 residues.

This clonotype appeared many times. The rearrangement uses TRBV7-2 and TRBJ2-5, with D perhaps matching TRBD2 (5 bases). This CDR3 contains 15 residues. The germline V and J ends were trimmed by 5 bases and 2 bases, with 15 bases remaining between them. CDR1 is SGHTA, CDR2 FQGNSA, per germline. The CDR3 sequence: CASSKPGLRQETQYF. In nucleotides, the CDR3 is TGTGCCAGCAGCAAACCCGGACTTCGACAAGAGACCCAGTACTTC.

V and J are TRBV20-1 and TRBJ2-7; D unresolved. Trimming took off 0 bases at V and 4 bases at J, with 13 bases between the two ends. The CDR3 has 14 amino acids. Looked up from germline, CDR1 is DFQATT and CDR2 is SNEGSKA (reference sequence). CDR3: CSAREARSGYEQYF. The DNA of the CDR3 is TGCAGTGCTAGAGAGGCTAGATCTGGGTACGAGCAGTACTTC.

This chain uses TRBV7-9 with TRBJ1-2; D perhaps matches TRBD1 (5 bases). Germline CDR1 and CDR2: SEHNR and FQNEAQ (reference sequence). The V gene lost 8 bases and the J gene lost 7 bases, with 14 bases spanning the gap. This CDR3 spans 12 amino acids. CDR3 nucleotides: TGTGCCAGCGGCTCTAGACAGTTTGGCTACACCTTC. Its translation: CASGSRQFGYTF.

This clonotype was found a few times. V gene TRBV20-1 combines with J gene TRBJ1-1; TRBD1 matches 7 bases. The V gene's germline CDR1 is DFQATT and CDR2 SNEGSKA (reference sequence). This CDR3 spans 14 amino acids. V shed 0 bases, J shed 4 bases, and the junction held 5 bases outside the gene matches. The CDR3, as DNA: TGCAGTGCTAGAGATGGGACAGCGGCCACTGAAGCTTTCTTT. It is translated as CSARDGTAATEAFF.

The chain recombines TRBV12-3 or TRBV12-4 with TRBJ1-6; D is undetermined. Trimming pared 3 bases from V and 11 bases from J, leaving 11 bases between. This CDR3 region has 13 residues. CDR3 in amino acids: CASSLMDRTPLHF. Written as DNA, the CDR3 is TGTGCCAGCAGTTTGATGGATAGGACACCCCTCCACTTT.

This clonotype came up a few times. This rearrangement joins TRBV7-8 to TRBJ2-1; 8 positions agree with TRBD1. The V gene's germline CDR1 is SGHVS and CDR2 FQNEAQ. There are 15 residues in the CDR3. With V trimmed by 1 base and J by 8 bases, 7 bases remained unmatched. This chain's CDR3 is CASSLVGTGPDEQFF. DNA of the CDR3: TGTGCCAGCAGCTTAGTGGGGACAGGACCGGATGAGCAGTTCTTC.

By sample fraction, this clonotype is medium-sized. CDR3 sequence (DNA): TGTGCCAGCAGAAATGGGAACACTGAAGCTTTCTTT. Translation: CASRNGNTEAFF. V and J are TRBV7-6 and TRBJ1-1; no definite D call. The CDR3 extends over 12 amino acids. Germline V gene data show CDR1 as SGHVS and CDR2 as FNYEAQ. V lost 6 bases to trimming and J lost 1 base, with 6 bases between them.

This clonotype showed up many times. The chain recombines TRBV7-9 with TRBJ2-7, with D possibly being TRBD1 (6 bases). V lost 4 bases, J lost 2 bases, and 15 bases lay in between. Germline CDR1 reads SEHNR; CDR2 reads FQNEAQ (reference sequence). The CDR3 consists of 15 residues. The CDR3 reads CASSSEWTETYEQYF. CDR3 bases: TGTGCCAGCAGCTCGGAATGGACAGAGACCTACGAGCAGTACTTC.

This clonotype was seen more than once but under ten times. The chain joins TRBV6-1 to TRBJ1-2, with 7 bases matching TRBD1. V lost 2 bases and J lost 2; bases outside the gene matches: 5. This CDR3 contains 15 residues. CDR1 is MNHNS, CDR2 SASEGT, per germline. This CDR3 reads CASSEYRQGNYGYTF. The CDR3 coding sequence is TGTGCCAGCAGTGAATACAGACAGGGCAACTATGGCTACACCTTC.

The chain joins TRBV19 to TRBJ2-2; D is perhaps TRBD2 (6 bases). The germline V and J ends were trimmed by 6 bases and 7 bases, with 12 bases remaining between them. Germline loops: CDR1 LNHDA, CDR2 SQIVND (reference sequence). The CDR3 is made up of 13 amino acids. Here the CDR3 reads CASRNRGSGELFF. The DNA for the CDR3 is TGTGCCAGTAGGAATCGGGGGAGCGGGGAGCTGTTTTTT.